This T cell receptor (beta chain) was recovered during a study of cytomegalovirus exposure and HLA in healthy donors. Study background: Membership in the Caucasian-associated ancestry cluster was found for around 81% of approximately 380 genotyped donors. Findings of the study overall: A later analysis linked a missense variant in DCLRE1C to the trimming of TCR beta V and J genes. Some V segments, TRBV6-2 and TRBV6-3 among them, were indistinguishable and were therefore excluded.

Looked up from germline, CDR1 is SGDLS and CDR2 is YYNGEE. This CDR3 is 13 amino acids long. With 0 bases removed from V and 8 bases from J, the gap between germline ends came to 9 bases. Points on this clone: Its cognate antigen is unknown.

It was with 60 Vbeta and 13 Jbeta primers that the PCR ran. The protocol was immunoSEQ multiplex PCR, while the TCRdb copy is restricted to in-frame clones and leaves out a portion. The repertoire holds more than 130,000 clones, around three quarters seen once, with approximately 7% in the top ten. The chain couples TRBV9 to TRBJ2-1; unclear D gene. Source material: PBMCs. This clonotype was sampled from a man in his forties in good health and CMV-seropositive. The DNA for the CDR3 is TGTGCCAGCAGCGTAGAAGAACAACATGAGCAGTTCTTC. This sequence encodes CASSVEEQHEQFF.